These T cell receptor beta chains were read from a single sample in a study of CD8+ T cells in alopecia areata. Using immunoSEQ multiplex PCR, the repertoire was profiled, and TCRdb retains in-frame clones only, with some absent. The top ten clones hold roughly 1.5% of a sample with some 240,000 clones, around three fifths of them seen once. The sequences come from CD4+ T cells sorted from blood, collected at week 4, from a patient treated with tofacitinib. The receptors derive from a human donor with alopecia areata. CDR3s include the opening cysteine and the closing phenylalanine or tryptophan. The D gene is left open where the match is weak. Expanded clones get a size class; other rows say once, few or many, or leave the size out.

TRBD1 | NA | TRBJ2-1 | TRBV30 | TGTGCCTGGAAGGGACAGAACAATGAGCAGTTCTTC | CAWKGQNNEQFF
NA | NA | TRBJ1-5 | TRBV4-3 | TGCGCCAGCAGCCAAGCGGTGGGGAGCAATCAGCCCCAGCATTTT | CASSQAVGSNQPQHF
NA | NA | TRBJ2-7 | TRBV9 | TGTGCCAGCAGCGTAGGCGGGACACGGGATTACGAGCAGTACTTC | CASSVGGTRDYEQYF
TRBD1 | NA | TRBJ2-7 | TRBV7-4 | TGTGCCAGCAGCGCCGCCGGGACAGTCTCCTACGAGCAGTACTTC | CASSAAGTVSYEQYF
TRBD1 | NA | TRBJ2-1 | TRBV5-1 | TGCGCCAGCAGCCGTTTGGGGACAGGGGGCAATGAGCAGTTCTTC | CASSRLGTGGNEQFF
TRBD1 | NA | TRBJ2-2 | TRBV29-1 | TGCAGCGCTGGAAACCCCGGGACAGGTGGGACCGGGGAGCTGTTTTTT | CSAGNPGTGGTGELFF
NA | few | TRBJ2-2 | TRBV13 | TGTGCCAGCAATAAGAGGACACCTCGAAGTATGACCGGGGAGCTGTTTTTT | CASNKRTPRSMTGELFF
NA | NA | TRBJ1-1 | TRBV30 | TGTGCCTGGAGTCCCTCCGGACAGCGGAACACTGAAGCTTTCTTT | CAWSPSGQRNTEAFF
NA | NA | TRBJ2-3 | TRBV29-1 | TGCAGCGTTCGACCCAGACTAACCACAGATACGCAGTATTTT | CSVRPRLTTDTQYF
NA | many | TRBJ1-1 | TRBV6-1 | TGTGCCAGCAGAAGCCCTTCTGAACTGCTTAGGGCTTTCTTT | CASRSPSELLRAFF
NA | few | TRBJ2-5 | TRBV25-1 | TGTGCCAGCACGGGAAATATAGGGCAGACCCAGTACTTC | CASTGNIGQTQYF
TRBD1 | few | TRBJ1-1 | TRBV11-2 | TGTGCCAGCAGCTTTGGGACAGCTCGGAACACTGAAGCTTTCTTT | CASSFGTARNTEAFF
TRBD1 | NA | TRBJ2-7 | TRBV11-2 | TGTGCCAGCAGCTCAAACAGGGGGTTCTACGAGCAGTACTTC | CASSSNRGFYEQYF
NA | few | TRBJ2-1 | TRBV11-3 | TGTGCCAGCAGCCCAGGGGCTTTTGGGGTGGATGAGCAGTTCTTC | CASSPGAFGVDEQFF
NA | NA | TRBJ1-2 | TRBV10-2 | TGCGCCAGTGACCCACAGGGTTATAACTATGGCTACACCTTC | CASDPQGYNYGYTF
TRBD1 | NA | TRBJ2-6 | TRBV7-2 | TGTGCCAGCAGTCGGGACAGATTGTCTGGGGCCAACGTCCTGACTTTC | CASSRDRLSGANVLTF
NA | NA | TRBJ2-1 | TRBV29-1 | TGCAGCGTTGAGGCGGGTATCTCCTACAATGAGCAGTTCTTC | CSVEAGISYNEQFF
TRBD1 | NA | TRBJ2-2 | TRBV5-1 | TGCGCCAGCAGCCCTACTAACAGGGGTTCGGCCGGGGAGCTGTTTTTT | CASSPTNRGSAGELFF